One and the same sample provided the 9 T cell receptor beta chains below, sequenced in a study of identical twins. TCRdb itself ran the 5' RACE reads through MiXCR, one entry per CDR3 protein. The sample consists of around 490,000 distinct CDR3 sequences, around an eighth of them appearing once. The same sample was also used in a study of yellow fever vaccine responses in identical twins.

The specimen sequenced was CD4+ T cells sorted from blood. These receptors all come from a woman aged 18-30 years in good health.

This clonotype was recorded at least ten times. The chain couples TRBV5-1 to TRBJ2-3; D is unresolved. The CDR3 is 14 residues long. Germline V gene data show CDR1 as SGHRS and CDR2 as YFSETQ. V lost 2 bases to trimming and J lost 0 bases, with 7 bases between them. For the CDR3, the DNA is TGCGCCAGCAGCTTTTGGGGAAGCACAGATACGCAGTATTTT. Translated, it gives CASSFWGSTDTQYF.

At least ten counts were recorded for this clonotype. The V call is TRBV2, the J call TRBJ2-2; 8 bases agree with TRBD1. The CDR3 length is 15 residues. V shed 5 bases and J 2 bases; nucleotides not matched to a gene: 4. Germline V gene lookup returns CDR1 SNHLY and CDR2 FYNNEI. CDR3 sequence reads: CASSLDRVNTGELFF. CDR3 bases: TGTGCCAGCAGTCTGGACAGGGTCAACACCGGGGAGCTGTTTTTT.

V gene TRBV2 combines with J gene TRBJ2-5, with 9 bases identical to TRBD2. There are 16 residues in the CDR3. V trimming: 2 bases; J trimming: 3 bases; junction bases outside the gene matches: 7. Germline-derived CDR1 and CDR2 are SNHLY and FYNNEI. CDR3 sequence: CASSERRAGGKETQYF. The CDR3 DNA is TGTGCCAGCAGTGAACGGAGGGCGGGGGGGAAAGAGACCCAGTACTTC.

This clonotype came up a few times. The J gene is TRBJ2-5, the V gene TRBV6-1; D is uncertain. In germline, CDR1 is MNHNS, CDR2 SASEGT. The CDR3 runs 14 residues. V lost 8 bases, J lost 2 bases, and 15 bases lay in between. The CDR3 DNA sequence: TGTGCCAGCGGTGGCAGCGTACTTCAAGAGACCCAGTACTTC. It is translated as CASGGSVLQETQYF.

This clonotype was detected ten times or more. The chain links TRBV11-2 to TRBJ2-3, with D possibly TRBD2 on 7 matching bases. The CDR3 is made up of 18 amino acids. Trimming shortened V by 1 base and J by 1 base, and 18 bases separated the two germline ends. The germline V gene encodes CDR1 SGHAT and CDR2 FQNNGV. CDR3 sequence: CASSLGLLAAGGTDTQYF. The CDR3 DNA reads TGTGCCAGCAGCTTAGGCCTCCTAGCGGCAGGGGGCACAGATACGCAGTATTTT.

This chain uses TRBV3-1 with TRBJ2-3; 7 bases agree with TRBD1. V dropped 4 bases and J dropped 1; count of bases not matched to a gene: 8. CDR3 size: 16 residues. Per germline, CDR1 LGHDT and CDR2 YNNKEL (reference sequence). CDR3 sequence (DNA): TGTGCCAGCAGCCCCGGGAAGGGGGCTGGCACAGATACGCAGTATTTT. Protein product: CASSPGKGAGTDTQYF.

The V gene is TRBV29-1, the J gene TRBJ2-5, with 8 bases fitting TRBD2. Trimming at V came to 7 bases and at J to 0 bases, leaving 10 bases not matched to a gene. The length of the CDR3 is 15 residues. Germline CDR1 is SQVTM and CDR2 is ANQGSEA. CDR3 bases: TGCAGCGCACCAAGCGGGAGTACAAACCAAGAGACCCAGTACTTC. Its protein is CSAPSGSTNQETQYF.

V is TRBV11-2 and J is TRBJ2-1, with TRBD2 identical over 7 bases. CDR3 length equals 18 residues. Germline CDR1 and CDR2: SGHAT and FQNNGV. Trimming at V came to 1 base and at J to 2 bases, leaving 11 bases not matched to a gene. CDR3 region: CASSLVVTAGETYNEQFF. The DNA for the CDR3 is TGTGCCAGCAGCTTAGTCGTTACTGCGGGGGAAACCTACAATGAGCAGTTCTTC.

This clonotype was seen ten or more times. The CDR3 DNA follows: TGCAGTGCTAGAGGCCCCACGAGCAGGAACACTGAAGCTTTCTTT. It yields the protein CSARGPTSRNTEAFF. V gene TRBV20-1 combines with J gene TRBJ1-1, with D unresolved. CDR3 length equals 15 residues. V was clipped by 1 base and J by 1 base, with 13 bases between them. The V gene's germline CDR1 is DFQATT and CDR2 SNEGSKA (reference sequence).